Following are 15 T cell receptor beta chains from one sample sequenced in a study of T cells in Graves' hyperthyroidism and ophthalmopathy. The TCR beta CDR3 regions underwent amplification using RNA transcripts as the source. Primed by the HTBI set, a first-round RT-PCR was run on the TCR CDR3. TCRdb analysed the multiplex PCR reads with MiXCR anew, one entry per CDR3 protein. The profile shows 500,000 to 600,000 distinct CDR3 sequences, 15% to 20% of them singletons. The sequenced sample consisted of blood. The receptors were sampled from a man between 35 and 55 years old with Graves' ophthalmopathy.

This clonotype was found many times. The chain is built from TRBV20-1 and TRBJ1-2, with no clear D. Germline V gene data show CDR1 as DFQATT and CDR2 as SNEGSKA (reference sequence). The V gene lost 0 bases and the J gene lost 4 bases, with 12 bases spanning the gap. This CDR3 has 14 residues. The CDR3 nucleotides read TGCAGTGCTAGAGATAGTCGGTTGTTCTATGGCTACACCTTC. It yields the protein CSARDSRLFYGYTF.

The sample holds a few counts of this clonotype. This sequence joins TRBV29-1 and TRBJ2-1, with TRBD2 matching 11 bases. CDR1 is SQVTM and CDR2 is ANQGSEA in the germline V gene. The V gene end was trimmed by 6 bases and the J gene end by 5 bases; junction bases not matched to a gene: 6. This CDR3 spans 14 amino acids. CDR3 DNA sequence: TGCAGCGTGGAGGGGACTAGCGGAAACAATGAGCAGTTCTTC. The encoded protein is CSVEGTSGNNEQFF.

The chain links TRBV4-3 to TRBJ1-2; 7 nucleotides agree with TRBD1. The germline V gene has CDR1 LGHNA and CDR2 YSLEER. Trimming at V came to 3 bases and at J to 7 bases, leaving 8 bases not matched to a gene. CDR3 length: 14 residues. The CDR3: CASSQETGDFGYTF. In nucleotides, the CDR3 is TGCGCCAGCAGCCAGGAAACAGGGGACTTTGGCTACACCTTC.

Only a few counts were recorded for this clonotype. The CDR3: CASSDTLASGHTGELFF. CDR3 coding DNA: TGTGCCAGCAGTGATACACTGGCTAGCGGGCACACCGGGGAGCTGTTTTTT. This chain connects TRBV9 to TRBJ2-2; 8 bases fit TRBD2. The CDR3 length is 17 residues. V lost 5 bases to trimming and J lost 3 bases; unmatched junction nucleotides: 12. Germline V gene lookup returns CDR1 SGDLS and CDR2 YYNGEE.

The sample holds a few counts of this clonotype. The V call is TRBV5-5, the J call TRBJ2-1; 16 bases are a match to TRBD2. Germline lookup yields CDR1 SGHKS and CDR2 YYEKEE (reference sequence). The V gene end was trimmed by 3 bases and the J gene end by 0 bases; junction bases not matched to a gene: 6. CDR3 length: 19 residues. CDR3 residues: CASSWPGLAGGFSYNEQFF. CDR3 DNA sequence: TGTGCCAGCAGCTGGCCGGGACTAGCGGGAGGGTTCTCCTACAATGAGCAGTTCTTC.

The chain links TRBV4-2 to TRBJ2-2, with D perhaps matching TRBD1 or TRBD2 (5 bases each). Looked up from germline, CDR1 is LGHNA and CDR2 is YNFKEQ. Deletions cut 1 base from V and 2 bases from J, with 11 bases between. This CDR3 spans 16 amino acids. Here the CDR3 reads CASSQGDGGNTGELFF. CDR3 DNA: TGTGCCAGCAGCCAAGGAGATGGGGGTAACACCGGGGAGCTGTTTTTT.

The rearrangement links TRBV29-1 to TRBJ2-7, with D perhaps matching TRBD2 (6 bases). Per the germline V gene, CDR1 is SQVTM and CDR2 is ANQGSEA. The CDR3 length is 14 residues. Trimming removed 6 bases from V and 3 bases from J, with 18 bases in between. The CDR3 loop reads CSVQERVGHYEQYF. CDR3 bases: TGCAGCGTCCAAGAGCGGGTTGGCCACTACGAGCAGTACTTC.

This clonotype turned up a few times. The V gene is TRBV20-1, the J gene TRBJ2-1, with TRBD2 identical over 9 bases. V trimming: 3 bases; J trimming: 14 bases; junction bases outside the gene matches: 8. This CDR3 has 12 amino acids. The germline V gene has CDR1 DFQATT and CDR2 SNEGSKA (reference sequence). This CDR3 is CSASPTGTSKFF. CDR3 coding DNA: TGCAGTGCTAGCCCCACCGGGACTAGCAAGTTCTTC.

The rearrangement joins TRBV24-1 to TRBJ2-6; D possibly corresponds to TRBD1 (6 bases). Germline-derived CDR1 and CDR2 are KGHDR and SFDVKD. V lost 2 bases to trimming and J lost 0 bases, with 10 bases between them. The CDR3 has 17 amino acids. CDR3 residues: CATSDSQGVSGANVLTF. The DNA of the CDR3 is TGTGCCACCAGTGATTCACAGGGCGTCTCTGGGGCCAACGTCCTGACTTTC.

The chain carries TRBV12-3 or TRBV12-4 and TRBJ2-3, with D hard to call. V was shortened by 5 bases and J by 8 bases, with 8 bases between the two germline ends. CDR3 length: 11 residues. The CDR3 region has the DNA TGTGCCAGCAGTCCCCGAGGTACGCAGTATTTT. It encodes CASSPRGTQYF.

This clonotype was counted at least ten times. The rearrangement joins TRBV20-1 to TRBJ2-1; 8 bases are shared with TRBD1. The CDR3 covers 14 residues. Germline CDR1 is DFQATT and CDR2 is SNEGSKA (reference sequence). J lost 6 bases, V lost 6 bases, and 10 bases had no gene match. The CDR3 bases are TGCAGTGCGGCGGCTGGACAGGGAGGCAATGAGCAGTTCTTC. Its protein product is CSAAAGQGGNEQFF.

In its sample, this clonotype was seen a few times. This rearrangement joins TRBV27 to TRBJ2-6; weak D call: TRBD2 (7 bases). Trimming removed 5 bases at V and 1 base at J, with 12 bases between. Germline CDR1 reads MNHEY; CDR2 reads SMNVEV (reference sequence). There are 16 residues in the CDR3. As DNA, the CDR3 is TGTGCCAGCAGTCCTAAGGGGGGGTCTGGGGCCAACGTCCTGACTTTC. This translates into CASSPKGGSGANVLTF.

This clonotype was seen repeatedly, ten times or more. V gene TRBV10-1 combines with J gene TRBJ2-1; D remains ambiguous. The CDR3 contains 14 residues. Germline V lookup: CDR1 WNHNN, CDR2 SYGVQD (reference sequence). The ends were cut back, 3 bases at V and 6 bases at J, with 12 bases in the middle. The chain's CDR3 is CASSETIAANEQFF. The DNA of the CDR3 is TGCGCCAGCAGTGAAACCATCGCAGCCAATGAGCAGTTCTTC.

The V and J genes are TRBV10-3 and TRBJ1-3, with D perhaps matching TRBD1 (5 bases). The CDR3 is 15 residues long. In germline, CDR1 is ENHRY, CDR2 SYGVKD. Trimming stripped 8 bases from V and 0 bases from J, with 14 bases between. The DNA for the CDR3 is TGTGCCATCGCCTCGGGGGATTCCTCTGGAAACACCATATATTTT. This codes for CAIASGDSSGNTIYF.

This clonotype was recorded a few times. The chain links TRBV15 to TRBJ1-5; 8 bases map to TRBD1. V shed 3 bases, J shed 9 bases, and the junction held 10 bases outside the gene matches. This CDR3 has 15 residues. The germline CDR1 and CDR2 sequences are LNHNV and YYDKDF (reference sequence). The chain's CDR3 is CATSSAQGVPRPQHF. The CDR3 nucleotides are TGTGCCACCAGCAGCGCACAGGGGGTGCCTCGGCCCCAGCATTTT.